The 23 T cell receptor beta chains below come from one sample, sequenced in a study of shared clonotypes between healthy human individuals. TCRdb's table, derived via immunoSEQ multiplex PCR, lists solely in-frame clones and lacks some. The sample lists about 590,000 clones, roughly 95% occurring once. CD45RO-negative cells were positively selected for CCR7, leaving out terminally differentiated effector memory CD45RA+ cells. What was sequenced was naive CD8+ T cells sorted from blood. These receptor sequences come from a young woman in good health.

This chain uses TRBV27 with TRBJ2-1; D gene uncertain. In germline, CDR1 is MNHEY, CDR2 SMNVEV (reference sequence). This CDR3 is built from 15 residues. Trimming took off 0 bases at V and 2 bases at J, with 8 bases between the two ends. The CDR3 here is CASSLSGGTYNEQFF. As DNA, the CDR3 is TGTGCCAGCAGTTTATCGGGCGGAACCTACAATGAGCAGTTCTTC.

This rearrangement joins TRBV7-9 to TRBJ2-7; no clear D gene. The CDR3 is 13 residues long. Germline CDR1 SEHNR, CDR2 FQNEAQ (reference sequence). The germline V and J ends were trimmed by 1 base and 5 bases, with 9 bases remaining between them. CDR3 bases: TGTGCCAGCAGCTTAGATGCAGTCAACGAGCAGTACTTC. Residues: CASSLDAVNEQYF.

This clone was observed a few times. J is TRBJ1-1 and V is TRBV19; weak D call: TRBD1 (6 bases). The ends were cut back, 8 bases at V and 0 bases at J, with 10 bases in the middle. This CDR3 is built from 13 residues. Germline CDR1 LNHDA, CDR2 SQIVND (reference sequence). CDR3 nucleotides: TGTGCCAGTCAGGGACACATGAACACTGAAGCTTTCTTT. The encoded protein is CASQGHMNTEAFF.

CDR3 amino acids: CASSSQDGEGLDEQFF. The CDR3 nucleotides are TGTGCCAGCAGCTCCCAGGATGGGGAGGGCCTGGATGAGCAGTTCTTC. The V gene is TRBV9, the J gene TRBJ2-1; 7 bases map to TRBD2. This CDR3 comprises 16 residues. CDR1 SGDLS and CDR2 YYNGEE come from the germline V gene. V trimming: 4 bases; J trimming: 8 bases; junction bases outside the gene matches: 15.

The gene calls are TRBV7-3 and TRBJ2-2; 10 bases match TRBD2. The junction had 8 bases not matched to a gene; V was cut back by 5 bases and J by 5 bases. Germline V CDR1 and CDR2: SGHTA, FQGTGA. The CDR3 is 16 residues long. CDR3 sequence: CASSPSGRARTGELFF. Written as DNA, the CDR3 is TGTGCCAGCAGCCCGAGCGGGAGGGCTCGAACCGGGGAGCTGTTTTTT.

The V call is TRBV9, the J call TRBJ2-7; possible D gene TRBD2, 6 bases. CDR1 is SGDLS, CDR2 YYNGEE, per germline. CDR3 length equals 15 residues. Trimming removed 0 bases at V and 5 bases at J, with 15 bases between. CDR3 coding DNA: TGTGCCAGCAGCGTAGCGAGACTAGGGTTCCACGAGCAGTACTTC. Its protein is CASSVARLGFHEQYF.

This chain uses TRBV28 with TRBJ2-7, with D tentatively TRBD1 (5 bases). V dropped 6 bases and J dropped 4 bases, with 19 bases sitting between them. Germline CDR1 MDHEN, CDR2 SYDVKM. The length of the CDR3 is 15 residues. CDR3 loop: CASSTTGIRSYEQYF. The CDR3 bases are TGTGCCAGCAGCACAACAGGAATACGCTCGTACGAGCAGTACTTC.

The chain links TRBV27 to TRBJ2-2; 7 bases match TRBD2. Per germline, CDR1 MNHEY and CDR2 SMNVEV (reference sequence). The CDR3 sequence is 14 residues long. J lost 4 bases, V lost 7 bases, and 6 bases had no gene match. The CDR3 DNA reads TGTGCCAGCACCTTTACGGGGGGCACCGGGGAGCTGTTTTTT. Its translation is CASTFTGGTGELFF.

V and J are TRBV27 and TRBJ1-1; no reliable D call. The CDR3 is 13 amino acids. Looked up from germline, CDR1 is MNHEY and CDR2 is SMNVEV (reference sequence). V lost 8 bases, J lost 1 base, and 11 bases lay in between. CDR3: CASYDQRNTEAFF. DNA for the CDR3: TGTGCCAGCTACGACCAGCGGAACACTGAAGCTTTCTTT.

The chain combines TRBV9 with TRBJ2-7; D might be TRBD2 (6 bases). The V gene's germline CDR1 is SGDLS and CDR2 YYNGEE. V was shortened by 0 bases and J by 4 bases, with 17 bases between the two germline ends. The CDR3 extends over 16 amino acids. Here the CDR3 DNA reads TGTGCCAGCAGCGTAGCTACGGGGGTTGGGGTATACGAGCAGTACTTC. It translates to CASSVATGVGVYEQYF.

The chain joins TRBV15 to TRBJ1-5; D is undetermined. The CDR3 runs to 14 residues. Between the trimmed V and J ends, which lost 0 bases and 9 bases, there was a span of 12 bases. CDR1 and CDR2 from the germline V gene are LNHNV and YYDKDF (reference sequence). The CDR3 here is CATSREATLAPQHF. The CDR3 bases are TGTGCCACCAGCAGAGAGGCTACCCTCGCGCCCCAGCATTTT.

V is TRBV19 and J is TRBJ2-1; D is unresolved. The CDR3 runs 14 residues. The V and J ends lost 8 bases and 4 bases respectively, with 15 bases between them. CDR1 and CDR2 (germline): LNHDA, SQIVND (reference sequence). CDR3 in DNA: TGTGCCAGTCGGGCACGCACCTTATACAATGAGCAGTTCTTC. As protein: CASRARTLYNEQFF.

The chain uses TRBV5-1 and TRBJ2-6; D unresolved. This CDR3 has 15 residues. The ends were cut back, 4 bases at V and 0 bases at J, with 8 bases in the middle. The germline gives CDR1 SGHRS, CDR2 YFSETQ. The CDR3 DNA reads TGCGCCAGCAGCATCCCGTCCTCTGGGGCCAACGTCCTGACTTTC. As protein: CASSIPSSGANVLTF. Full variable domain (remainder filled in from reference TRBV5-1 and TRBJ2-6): KAGVTQTPRYLIKTRGQQVTLSCSPISGHRSVSWYQQTPGQGLQFLFEYFSETQRNKGNFPGRFSGRQFSNSRSEMNVSTLELGDSALYLCASSIPSSGANVLTFGAGSRLTVL.

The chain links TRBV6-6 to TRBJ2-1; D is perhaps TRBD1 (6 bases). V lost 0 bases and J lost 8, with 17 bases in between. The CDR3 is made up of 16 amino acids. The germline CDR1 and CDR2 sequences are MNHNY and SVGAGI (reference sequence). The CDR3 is CASSYSIRTDRDEQFF. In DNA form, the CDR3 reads TGTGCCAGCAGTTACTCGATCCGGACAGACCGGGATGAGCAGTTCTTC.

The CDR3: CASSLGTRAREQYF. The CDR3 coding sequence is TGTGCCAGCAGTTTAGGGACTAGGGCCCGCGAGCAGTACTTC. The rearrangement links TRBV27 to TRBJ2-7, with 8 bases identical to TRBD2. After removal of 2 bases from V and 6 bases from J, the junction contained 6 bases not matched to a gene. The CDR3 length is 14 residues. The germline V gene has CDR1 MNHEY and CDR2 SMNVEV (reference sequence).

CDR3: CASKGMGEQFF. CDR3 nucleotides: TGTGCCAGCAAAGGTATGGGTGAGCAGTTCTTC. V and J are TRBV7-9 and TRBJ2-1; D ambiguous. The CDR3 runs 11 residues. V was shortened by 7 bases and J by 9 bases, with 10 bases between the two germline ends. Germline-derived CDR1 and CDR2 are SEHNR and FQNEAQ (reference sequence).

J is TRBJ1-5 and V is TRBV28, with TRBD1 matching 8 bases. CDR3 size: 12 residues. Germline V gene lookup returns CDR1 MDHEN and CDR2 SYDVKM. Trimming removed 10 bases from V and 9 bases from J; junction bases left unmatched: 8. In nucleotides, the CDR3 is TGTGCCACCAAACAGGGGGAAGGGCCCCAGCATTTT. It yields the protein CATKQGEGPQHF.

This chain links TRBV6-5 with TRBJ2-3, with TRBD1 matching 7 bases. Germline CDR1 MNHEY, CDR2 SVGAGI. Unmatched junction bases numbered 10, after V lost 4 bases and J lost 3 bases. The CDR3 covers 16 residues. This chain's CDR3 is CASSSWDSTSTDTQYF. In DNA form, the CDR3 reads TGTGCCAGCAGTTCCTGGGACAGCACCTCGACAGATACGCAGTATTTT.

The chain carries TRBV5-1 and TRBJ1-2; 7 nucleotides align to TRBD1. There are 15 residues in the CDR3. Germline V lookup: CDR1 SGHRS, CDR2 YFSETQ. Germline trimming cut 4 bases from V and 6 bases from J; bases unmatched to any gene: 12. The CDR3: CASSTDRPGVDGYTF. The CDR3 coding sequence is TGCGCCAGCAGCACGGACAGGCCGGGCGTGGATGGCTACACCTTC.

Written as DNA, the CDR3 is TGTGCCAGCCACAGGGATAACACTGAAGCTTTCTTT. The encoded protein is CASHRDNTEAFF. The chain combines TRBV2 with TRBJ1-1; tentatively, D is TRBD1 (6 bases). CDR1 is SNHLY, CDR2 FYNNEI, per germline. V was cut by 8 bases and J by 2 bases, with 9 bases left in between. The CDR3 totals 12 residues.

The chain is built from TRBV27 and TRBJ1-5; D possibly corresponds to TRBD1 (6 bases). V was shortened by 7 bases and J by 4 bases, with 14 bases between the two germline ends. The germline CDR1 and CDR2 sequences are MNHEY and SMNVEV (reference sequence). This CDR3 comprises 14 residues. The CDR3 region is CASTPGHPNQPQHF. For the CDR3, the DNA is TGTGCCAGCACTCCGGGACACCCAAATCAGCCCCAGCATTTT.

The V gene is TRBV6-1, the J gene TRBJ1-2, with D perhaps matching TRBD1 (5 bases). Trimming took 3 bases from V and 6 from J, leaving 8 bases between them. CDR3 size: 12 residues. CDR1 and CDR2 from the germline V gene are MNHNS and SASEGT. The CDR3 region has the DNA TGTGCCAGCAGTGACAGGGAGGATGGCTACACCTTC. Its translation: CASSDREDGYTF.

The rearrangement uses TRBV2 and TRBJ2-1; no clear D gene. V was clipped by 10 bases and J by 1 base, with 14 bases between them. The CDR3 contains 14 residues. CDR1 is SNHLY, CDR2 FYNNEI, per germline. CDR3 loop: CATIVASSYNEQFF. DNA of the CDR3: TGTGCCACCATCGTGGCTAGTTCCTACAATGAGCAGTTCTTC.